This note documents a single T cell receptor beta chain sequence. This sample is part of a study of shared clonotypes between healthy human individuals. Study in general: Donor ages ranged 18 to 49 years: a couple of women, three men.

The V gene's germline CDR1 is LNHDA and CDR2 SQIVND (reference sequence). Trimming at V came to 4 bases and at J to 7 bases, leaving 8 bases not matched to a gene. This CDR3 is built from 15 residues. Source study methods: Filtering differed since immunoSEQ provided only junctions, with no quality scores. Here immunoSEQ multiplex PCR was the method, and the copy in TCRdb shows in-frame clones only, minus some. Clonal size and the V and J genes are those of that table, whereas D and trimming came from the DNA. This table holds roughly 2.2 million clones, roughly 90% found once. The sequenced sample was naive CD4+ T cells from PBMCs. The subset denotes: CD45RA+ positively selected. This TCR was recovered from a young man in good health. Some clones in this sample may be carry-over from other donors' samples. V is TRBV19 and J is TRBJ2-1, with 9 bases lining up with TRBD2. In nucleotides, the CDR3 is TGTGCCAGTAGTACTCCCGGGACTAGCCTTAATGAGCAGTTCTTC. This encodes CASSTPGTSLNEQFF.